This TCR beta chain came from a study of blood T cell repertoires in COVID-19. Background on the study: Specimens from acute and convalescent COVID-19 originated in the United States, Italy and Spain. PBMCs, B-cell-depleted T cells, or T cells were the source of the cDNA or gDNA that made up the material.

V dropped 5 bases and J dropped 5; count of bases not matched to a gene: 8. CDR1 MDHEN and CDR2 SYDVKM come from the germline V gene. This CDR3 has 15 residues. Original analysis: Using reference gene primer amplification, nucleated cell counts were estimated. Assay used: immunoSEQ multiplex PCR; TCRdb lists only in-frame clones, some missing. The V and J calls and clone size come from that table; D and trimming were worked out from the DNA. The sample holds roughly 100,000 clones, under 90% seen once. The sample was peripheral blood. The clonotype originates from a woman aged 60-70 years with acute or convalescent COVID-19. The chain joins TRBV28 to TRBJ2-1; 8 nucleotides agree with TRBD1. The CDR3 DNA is TGTGCCAGCAGTCTCCGGGACAGGCTCAACAATGAGCAGTTCTTC. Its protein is CASSLRDRLNNEQFF.